This note documents a single TCR beta chain sequence. Antigen specificity is unknown. The data stem from a study of T cell responses to AZD1222 COVID-19 vaccine. Study-wide context: Second-dose intervals of approximately 4 or approximately 12 weeks were pooled.

V shed 4 bases, J shed 0 bases, and the junction held 5 bases outside the gene matches. The CDR3 has 16 residues. Per the germline V gene, CDR1 is SGHRS and CDR2 is YFSETQ. Study-level findings and limits: Nearly half of spike-specific TCRs reportedly go after variant regions that carry no mutations. Among the donors, most were white British and more were female, and clonal diversity was possibly underestimated. AZD1222 recipients seropositive at baseline numbered only 5 to 7.

Generated by immunoSEQ multiplex PCR, the TCRdb table keeps only in-frame clones and is missing some. The sample holds 160,000 or so clones, 91% seen once. This TCR came from an adult in good health. V gene TRBV5-1 combines with J gene TRBJ2-3; 10 bases fit TRBD2. The starting material was peripheral blood, obtained on day 0 of AZD1222 vaccination. The CDR3 is CASSPERGGSTDTQYF. In DNA, the CDR3 is TGCGCCAGCAGCCCCGAGCGGGGGGGTAGCACAGATACGCAGTATTTT.